A selection of T cell receptor beta chains follows, all from one sample in a study of immune evolution from preneoplasia to lung adenocarcinoma. TCRdb keeps only in-frame clones here, not all; method: immunoSEQ multiplex PCR. The sample yields approximately 4,300 clones, 65% to 90% seen once. The sequencing input was FFPE invasive lung adenocarcinoma tissue. Receptors were obtained from a person aged 45-65 years with lung adenocarcinoma. Both conserved end residues are part of each CDR3. D genes are given only for firm matches. Only some rows state a clone size, as once, few, many or a class for expanded clones.

d_gene,j_gene,v_gene,abundance,CDR3aa,CDR3nt
TRBD2,TRBJ2-1,TRBV9,-,CASSGTSGRNEQFF,TGTGCCAGCAGTGGGACTAGCGGGAGAAATGAGCAGTTCTTC
TRBD1,TRBJ2-3,TRBV15,-,CATSGTDNTDTQYF,TGTGCCACCAGCGGGACAGATAACACAGATACGCAGTATTTT
-,TRBJ1-5,TRBV30,few,CAWSVSGWYNQPQHF,TGTGCCTGGAGTGTATCAGGGTGGTACAATCAGCCCCAGCATTTT
-,TRBJ2-3,TRBV6-6,-,CASSYGGPSSTDTQYF,TGTGCCAGCAGTTACGGAGGGCCCTCTAGCACAGATACGCAGTATTTT
TRBD1,TRBJ2-1,TRBV25-1,-,CASSPTRTGLGNEQFF,TGTGCCAGCAGTCCGACTCGGACAGGTCTTGGGAATGAGCAGTTCTTC
TRBD1,TRBJ1-1,TRBV7-6,-,CASSNQQGVDEAFF,TGTGCCAGCAGCAATCAACAGGGGGTTGATGAAGCTTTCTTT
-,TRBJ1-1,TRBV2,-,CASTRRGSRTMNTEAFF,TGTGCCAGCACCCGGAGGGGCAGCCGAACAATGAACACTGAAGCTTTCTTT
TRBD1,TRBJ2-3,TRBV19,once,CASIPGQGALGTDTQYF,TGTGCCAGTATTCCGGGACAGGGGGCTTTAGGCACAGATACGCAGTATTTT
TRBD1,TRBJ1-1,TRBV5-6,-,CASSFPGTGGAFF,TGTGCCAGCAGCTTTCCCGGGACAGGGGGAGCTTTCTTT
TRBD2,TRBJ2-2,TRBV7-2,-,CASSSRLAGVGTGELFF,TGTGCCAGCAGCTCGCGACTAGCGGGAGTTGGCACCGGGGAGCTGTTTTTT
TRBD2,TRBJ2-7,TRBV11-2,-,CASSLWREEGGYF,TGTGCCAGCAGCTTATGGCGGGAGGAGGGTGGGTACTTC
TRBD1,TRBJ1-4,TRBV2,-,CASSPGQANEKLFF,TGTGCCAGCAGCCCGGGACAGGCTAATGAAAAACTGTTTTTT
TRBD1,TRBJ2-4,TRBV30,-,CAWSGQGMTNIQYF,TGTGCCTGGAGTGGACAGGGAATGACGAACATTCAGTACTTC
-,TRBJ1-1,TRBV5-1,-,CASRGANGGTEAFF,TGCGCCAGCAGGGGGGCGAATGGGGGAACTGAAGCTTTCTTT
-,TRBJ2-5,TRBV5-1,-,CASSSGRGGQETQYF,TGCGCCAGCAGCTCCGGACGGGGAGGCCAAGAGACCCAGTACTTC
-,TRBJ1-4,TRBV2,-,CASSEALAGIGEKLFF,TGTGCCAGCAGTGAAGCGCTGGCAGGAATCGGTGAAAAACTGTTTTTT
-,TRBJ1-4,TRBV30,once,CAWLSGEKLFF,TGTGCCTGGCTTTCAGGGGAAAAACTGTTTTTT
-,TRBJ2-1,TRBV5-1,-,CVSSPVRGNEQFF,TGCGTCAGCAGCCCGGTGAGGGGCAATGAGCAGTTCTTC
TRBD1,TRBJ2-2,TRBV15,-,CATSTGQGLFPNTGELFF,TGTGCCACCAGCACCGGACAGGGGTTATTTCCCAACACCGGGGAGCTGTTTTTT
TRBD2,TRBJ2-5,TRBV5-1,-,CASSSGLAGVGGSRTQYF,TGCGCCAGCAGCTCGGGACTAGCGGGAGTTGGGGGGAGTAGGACCCAGTACTTC
TRBD2,TRBJ2-5,TRBV6-6,-,CASSYSGSLGETQYF,TGTGCCAGCAGTTACAGCGGGAGTTTGGGCGAGACCCAGTACTTC
-,TRBJ1-4,TRBV25-1,-,CASSDEAGAGRTNEKLFF,TGTGCCAGCAGTGATGAGGCGGGAGCAGGGAGAACTAATGAAAAACTGTTTTTT
TRBD2,TRBJ2-1,TRBV29-1,-,CSASLAGGGNEQFF,TGCAGCGCCTCACTAGCGGGAGGCGGGAATGAGCAGTTCTTC
-,TRBJ2-2,TRBV7-3,-,CAYEGATGELFF,TGTGCCTACGAAGGGGCCACCGGGGAGCTGTTTTTT
TRBD2,TRBJ2-7,TRBV14,-,CASSHYSGTFRGSYEQYF,TGTGCCAGCAGCCATTATAGCGGGACTTTCCGAGGCTCCTACGAGCAGTACTTC
-,TRBJ1-1,TRBV18,once,CASSRGGTNTEAFF,TGTGCCAGCTCCCGGGGGGGGACGAACACTGAAGCTTTCTTT
TRBD2,TRBJ2-7,TRBV7-2,-,CASSPWTSGSYEQYF,TGTGCCAGCAGCCCTTGGACTAGCGGATCCTACGAGCAGTACTTC
-,TRBJ2-3,TRBV28,-,CASSSPQGAGADTQYF,TGTGCCAGCAGTTCCCCTCAGGGCGCCGGAGCAGATACGCAGTATTTT
-,TRBJ2-2,TRBV27,-,CASSLRVTGELFF,TGTGCCAGCAGCCTCAGGGTAACCGGGGAGCTGTTTTTT
-,TRBJ2-1,TRBV11-2,-,CASSFSNNEQFF,TGTGCCAGCAGCTTTTCCAACAATGAGCAGTTCTTC
TRBD1,TRBJ1-5,TRBV7-9,-,CASSSGTGVQPQHF,TGTGCCAGCAGTTCCGGGACAGGGGTGCAGCCCCAGCATTTT
TRBD1,TRBJ2-7,TRBV4-1,-,CASSQVGQGAGEQYF,TGCGCCAGCAGCCAAGTGGGACAGGGGGCCGGCGAGCAGTACTTC
TRBD2,TRBJ2-5,TRBV11-3,-,CASSSGLAGVAETQYF,TGTGCCAGCAGCTCGGGACTAGCGGGAGTAGCGGAGACCCAGTACTTC
TRBD1,TRBJ2-3,TRBV2,-,CASRRQGSRADTQYF,TGTGCCAGCAGACGACAGGGATCCCGAGCAGATACGCAGTATTTT